Detailed here is one T cell receptor (beta chain). The antigen is unknown. This specimen comes from a study of T cell responses to AZD1222 COVID-19 vaccine. The study's findings and limits: Per reports, nearly half of all spike-specific TCRs target regions that are unmutated in variants. Most donors were white British, females outnumbered males, and clonal diversity was possibly underestimated. At baseline, seropositivity was found in only 5 to 7 AZD1222 recipients. Among vaccine-associated CD4 TCRs, coverage spanned spike, with dominance at 160-218 and 743-854.

From germline, CDR1 is MNHEY and CDR2 SVGAGI. V dropped 8 bases and J dropped 1 base, with 8 bases sitting between them. The CDR3 sequence is 12 residues long. Assay: immunoSEQ multiplex PCR; the TCRdb copy retains only in-frame clones and omits some. The table has around 60,000 clones, 70% to 90% seen once; the top ten hold around 4.9%. The chain employs TRBV6-5 and TRBJ1-1, with D possibly TRBD1 on 5 matching bases. The sequence derives from an adult in good health. Sample: peripheral blood, taken on day 0 of AZD1222 vaccination. DNA for the CDR3: TGTGCCAGCTTCCAGGGGAACACTGAAGCTTTCTTT. Translating it yields CASFQGNTEAFF.